This T cell receptor (beta chain) is drawn from a study of identical twins. Healthy Caucasians made up all donors. This clonotype was observed a few times. Its antigen is as yet unknown. Study-level results: The authors drew conclusions from cross-sectional statistical analysis rather than following the same donors.

Unique molecular identifiers were present on the cDNA, which also gained a universal primer site by template switching. TCRdb fed the 5' RACE reads into MiXCR, producing one record per CDR3 protein. The sample carries 230,000 or so distinct CDR3 sequences, about 8% recorded once. Germline V gene data show CDR1 as SGHVS and CDR2 as FQNEAQ. The CDR3 runs to 18 residues. Trimming removed 5 bases from V and 2 bases from J, with 21 bases in between. These data are also associated with another study on yellow fever vaccine responses in identical twins. That work states: A vaccine T cell response that seemed partly convergent and partly personalized was reported in twins.

Material for sequencing was CD8+ T cells sorted from blood. This chain uses TRBV7-8 with TRBJ2-2; D unclear. The source of this sequence is a woman younger than 35 in good health. CDR3 protein: CASSPGNHFPSNTGELFF. The CDR3, as DNA: TGTGCCAGCAGCCCTGGTAACCACTTCCCCAGCAACACCGGGGAGCTGTTTTTT.